A single sample gave rise to the 7 T cell receptor beta chains below, sequenced in a study of cytomegalovirus exposure and HLA in healthy donors. The PCR used 60 Vbeta and 13 Jbeta primers. Clones were read by immunoSEQ multiplex PCR, and TCRdb kept only the in-frame ones, dropping some. The sample records about 190,000 clones, roughly 80% being singletons. The sequenced material came from PBMCs. The receptors originated from a male donor in good health and CMV-seronegative.

The rearrangement joins TRBV28 to TRBJ2-1; 12 bases align to TRBD2. V dropped 3 bases and J dropped 2; count of bases not matched to a gene: 14. The CDR3 covers 20 residues. Germline CDR1 and CDR2: MDHEN and SYDVKM. Written as DNA, the CDR3 is TGTGCCAGCAGTTTCCTGGGGGGGCTAGCGGGAGGGCCGCCCTACAATGAGCAGTTCTTC. The encoded protein is CASSFLGGLAGGPPYNEQFF.

The V gene is TRBV19, the J gene TRBJ1-3; TRBD1 is a possible D gene (5 bases). CDR1 and CDR2 from the germline V gene are LNHDA and SQIVND (reference sequence). The CDR3 length is 13 residues. V was clipped by 6 bases and J by 2 bases, with 8 bases between them. For the CDR3, the DNA is TGTGCCAGTAGCGACAGCCCTGGAAACACCATATATTTT. Translation gives CASSDSPGNTIYF.

This clone appeared once. CDR3 protein: CASSPQDLLGNQPQHF. Here the CDR3 DNA reads TGTGCCAGCAGCCCCCAGGACTTATTGGGCAATCAGCCCCAGCATTTT. J is TRBJ1-5 and V is TRBV27; D is undetermined. The length of the CDR3 is 16 residues. Trimming pared 6 bases from V and 2 bases from J, leaving 17 bases between. Germline V gene lookup returns CDR1 MNHEY and CDR2 SMNVEV (reference sequence).

V usage is TRBV10-3 and J usage is TRBJ2-3, with 7 positions matching TRBD1. After removal of 1 base from V and 2 bases from J, the junction contained 6 bases not matched to a gene. Germline V gives CDR1 ENHRY, CDR2 SYGVKD. The CDR3 covers 16 residues. CDR3 in amino acids: CAISELGGQSTDTQYF. The CDR3 DNA is TGTGCCATCAGTGAGTTAGGGGGACAGTCCACAGATACGCAGTATTTT.

V usage is TRBV4-3 and J usage is TRBJ2-3; 8 bases match TRBD2. The junction had 13 bases not matched to a gene; V was cut back by 4 bases and J by 4 bases. The length of the CDR3 is 17 residues. The germline gives CDR1 LGHNA, CDR2 YSLEER. This CDR3 reads CASSLSGGALGADTQYF. The CDR3 DNA is TGCGCCAGCAGCCTCTCCGGGGGGGCCTTAGGGGCAGATACGCAGTATTTT.

This clone was seen a few times. The chain combines TRBV9 with TRBJ1-2; D uncertain. The germline V gene has CDR1 SGDLS and CDR2 YYNGEE. The CDR3 has 15 amino acids. V lost 0 bases to trimming and J lost 2 bases, with 11 bases between them. The CDR3 nucleotides read TGTGCCAGCAGCGTAGGAGGCAGTTCGAACTATGGCTACACCTTC. Its protein product is CASSVGGSSNYGYTF.

This rearrangement joins TRBV4-1 to TRBJ2-5; 7 nucleotides agree with TRBD1. The DNA end is a closer match to TRBJ2-7, so the J assignment may be wrong. CDR3 length: 18 amino acids. Looked up from germline, CDR1 is MGHRA and CDR2 is YSYEKL. The CDR3 loop reads CASSQDQGDALKSYEQYF. The CDR3 nucleotides read TGCGCCAGCAGCCAAGATCAGGGGGACGCCCTTAAAAGTTACGAGCAGTACTTC.